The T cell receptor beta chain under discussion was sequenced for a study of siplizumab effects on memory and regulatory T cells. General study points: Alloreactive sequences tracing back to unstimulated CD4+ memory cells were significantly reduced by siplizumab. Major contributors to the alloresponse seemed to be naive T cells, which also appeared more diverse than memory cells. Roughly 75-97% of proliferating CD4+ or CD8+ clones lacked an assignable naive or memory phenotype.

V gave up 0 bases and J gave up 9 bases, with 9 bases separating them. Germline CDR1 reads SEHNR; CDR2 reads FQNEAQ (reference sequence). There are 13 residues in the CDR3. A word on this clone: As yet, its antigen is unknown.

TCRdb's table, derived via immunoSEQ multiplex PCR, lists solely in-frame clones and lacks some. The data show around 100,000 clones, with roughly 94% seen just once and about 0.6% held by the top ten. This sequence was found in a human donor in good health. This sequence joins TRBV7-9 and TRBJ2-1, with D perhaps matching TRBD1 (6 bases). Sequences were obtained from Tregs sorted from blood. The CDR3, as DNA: TGTGCCAGCAGCTTAGCGCTACAGGGTGAGCAGTTCTTC. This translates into CASSLALQGEQFF.